Listed below are T cell receptor beta chains from one sample, sequenced in a study of blood T cell repertoires in COVID-19. Data came from immunoSEQ multiplex PCR; TCRdb stores just in-frame clones and leaves some out. The sample yields around 56,000 clones, less than 85% seen once. The specimen sequenced was peripheral blood. Receptors were obtained from a woman in her 50s with active or convalescent COVID-19. Both conserved end residues are part of each CDR3. A D gene is named only where the DNA matches it firmly. Size is omitted from some rows. Given values are once, few, many or a class for expanded clones.

TGCGCCAGCAGTGCGGGGAACACTGAAGCTTTCTTT | CASSAGNTEAFF | TRBJ1-1 | - | - | TRBV10-2
TGTGCCAGCAGTGAGACAGGGATCTATGGCTACACCTTC | CASSETGIYGYTF | TRBJ1-2 | TRBD1 | medium-sized | TRBV28
TGTGCCAGCAGAAGCGGGAGGTACAATGAGCAGTTCTTC | CASRSGRYNEQFF | TRBJ2-1 | TRBD2 | few | TRBV2
TGTGCCACCAGTGAAACAGGGAGAACCAAAAACATTCAGTACTTC | CATSETGRTKNIQYF | TRBJ2-4 | - | - | TRBV24-1
TGCGCCAGCAGTGAGTTCATGGACGGGAGCTCCTACGAGCAGTACTTC | CASSEFMDGSSYEQYF | TRBJ2-7 | - | - | TRBV10-1
TGTGCCAGCAGCTTACACGGACAGGGTCGACAGACCCAGTACTTC | CASSLHGQGRQTQYF | TRBJ2-5 | TRBD1 | - | TRBV7-2
TGTGCCTGGAGTCTCAGCGCTAACTATGGCTACACCTTC | CAWSLSANYGYTF | TRBJ1-2 | - | - | TRBV30
TGTGCCAGCAGCTCCGGGACTCCCTACGAGCAGTACTTC | CASSSGTPYEQYF | TRBJ2-7 | - | - | TRBV7-8
TGCGCCAGCAGCCACCCGGGACAAGGGAACACTGAAGCTTTCTTT | CASSHPGQGNTEAFF | TRBJ1-1 | - | once | TRBV4-1
TGTGCCAGCTCACCACGAGGGTCGGAGGCAGAAAATTCACCCCTCCACTTT | CASSPRGSEAENSPLHF | TRBJ1-6 | - | - | TRBV18
TGCAGCGCCGAGACAGGGATTGGAAAACTGTTTTTT | CSAETGIGKLFF | TRBJ1-4 | TRBD1 | - | TRBV29-1
TGTGCCAGCAGCCCGGGACAGGGGGCCCGGAACACTGAAGCTTTCTTT | CASSPGQGARNTEAFF | TRBJ1-1 | TRBD1 | few | TRBV2
TGTGCCAGCAACATGGTTATTAGCACAGATACGCAGTATTTT | CASNMVISTDTQYF | TRBJ2-3 | - | - | TRBV2
TGTGCCAGCAGCTACAGGGGGCGGACTGAAGCTTTCTTT | CASSYRGRTEAFF | TRBJ1-1 | TRBD1 | - | TRBV11-2
TGTGCCAGCAGTTTGAGTACAGGGAATGAAAAACTGTTTTTT | CASSLSTGNEKLFF | TRBJ1-4 | - | - | TRBV6-5
TGCGCCAGCAGAAACCCTGGACTAGTTAACTACGAGCAGTACTTC | CASRNPGLVNYEQYF | TRBJ2-7 | TRBD2 | once | TRBV10-2
TGCGCCAGCAGCTTGGAGGGGTGGGAGACCCAGTACTTC | CASSLEGWETQYF | TRBJ2-5 | - | - | TRBV5-1
TGTGCCAGCAGTTACACTTGGACTAGCGATCACGAGCAGTACTTC | CASSYTWTSDHEQYF | TRBJ2-7 | TRBD2 | - | TRBV6-5
TGTGCCACCAGCAGCGGGACTAGCGGGAGTAGTATCGGTGAGACCCAGTACTTC | CATSSGTSGSSIGETQYF | TRBJ2-5 | TRBD2 | - | TRBV15
TGTGCCAGCAGCATAGGCGGACAGGGGGACTATGGCTACACCTTC | CASSIGGQGDYGYTF | TRBJ1-2 | TRBD1 | - | TRBV28
TGTGCCAGCACCTTTGGGGGGGCCCGGGGAGGGACTGAAGCTTTCTTT | CASTFGGARGGTEAFF | TRBJ1-1 | - | - | TRBV5-4
TGTGCCAGCAGTAGGGTACTCCAGGGGCACCCCCTCCACTTT | CASSRVLQGHPLHF | TRBJ1-6 | - | few | TRBV6-5
TGTGCCAGCAGCTTAGCGACCGGACAGGGAACACCTCCTGGTGGCTACACCTTC | CASSLATGQGTPPGGYTF | TRBJ1-2 | TRBD1 | - | TRBV7-6
TGTGCCAGCAGTGAAGGGGCGGGGAGCTCCTACGAGCAGTACTTC | CASSEGAGSSYEQYF | TRBJ2-7 | - | - | TRBV6-1
TGTGCCAGCAGCTCCAGGGAAGAAAAACTGTTTTTT | CASSSREEKLFF | TRBJ1-4 | - | - | TRBV7-9
TGCGCCAGCAGCCCAGGACAGGCGGGCTATGGCTACACCTTC | CASSPGQAGYGYTF | TRBJ1-2 | TRBD1 | - | TRBV5-1
TGTGCCAGCAGCTTGGCCCATAACTATGGCTACACCTTC | CASSLAHNYGYTF | TRBJ1-2 | - | - | TRBV5-6
TGTGCCAGCAGTTTATTCCACAGGGGGGGTGGCTACACCTTC | CASSLFHRGGGYTF | TRBJ1-2 | TRBD1 | - | TRBV27
TGTGCCAGCAGCCAAGAGAGCAGGGGGCTGAGAGGGGCCAACGTCCTGACTTTC | CASSQESRGLRGANVLTF | TRBJ2-6 | TRBD1 | many | TRBV3-1/TRBV3-2
TGTGCCAGCAGCCAAGATCCCCTAGCGGACCAGTTCTTC | CASSQDPLADQFF | TRBJ2-1 | TRBD2 | - | TRBV3-1/TRBV3-2
TGCGCCAGCAGCATAGCGGCTGTAGGGTACGAGCAGTACTTC | CASSIAAVGYEQYF | TRBJ2-7 | - | - | TRBV5-1
TGCGCCAGCAGCCACGTGGGGACAGTGGATAATCAGCCCCAGCATTTT | CASSHVGTVDNQPQHF | TRBJ1-5 | TRBD1 | once | TRBV4-1
TGCGCCAGCAGCTGGGCCACAGGGGTCACTGAAGCTTTCTTT | CASSWATGVTEAFF | TRBJ1-1 | TRBD1 | - | TRBV5-1
TGTGCCAGCAGTGACGGGACTAGCGGTCACGGGGAGCTGTTTTTT | CASSDGTSGHGELFF | TRBJ2-2 | TRBD2 | - | TRBV6-6
TGTGCCAGCAGCTTGGGACAGGGGTCAGAGACCCAGTACTTC | CASSLGQGSETQYF | TRBJ2-5 | TRBD1 | - | TRBV5-5
TGTGCCAGCAGTTTTACAAATCTCTACAATGAGCAGTTCTTC | CASSFTNLYNEQFF | TRBJ2-1 | - | - | TRBV28
TGTGCCAGCAGTAGACGGACAGTCAATGAGCAGTTCTTC | CASSRRTVNEQFF | TRBJ2-1 | - | - | TRBV6-5
TGTGCCAGCTCACCTTCCGGGACAGGGGGCGCATATACGCAGTATTTT | CASSPSGTGGAYTQYF | TRBJ2-3 | TRBD1 | - | TRBV18
TGTGCCAGCAGCTTAGGACAGGGCCATCGGTACTTC | CASSLGQGHRYF | TRBJ2-7 | TRBD1 | - | TRBV5-6
TGTGCCAGCAGCCTCGGACAGGGGTGGTATTTT | CASSLGQGWYF | TRBJ2-3 | TRBD1 | - | TRBV14
TGTGCCAGCAGCGCCGGGACTATAGGAGGGGAGACCCAGTACTTC | CASSAGTIGGETQYF | TRBJ2-5 | TRBD2 | once | TRBV7-2
TGTGCCATCAGGATGACCGGGACAAGTTACGAGCAGTACTTC | CAIRMTGTSYEQYF | TRBJ2-7 | - | - | TRBV10-3
TGTGCCTGGAGTGTACGAGACAGGGTTTCGAACACTGAAGCTTTCTTT | CAWSVRDRVSNTEAFF | TRBJ1-1 | TRBD1 | - | TRBV30
TGCGCCAGCAGCTTGGTGGGGGGGCCCGGCTACACCTTC | CASSLVGGPGYTF | TRBJ1-2 | - | - | TRBV5-1
TGCGCCAGCAGCCAAGACGAGCGGGCTGCCTACAATGAGCAGTTCTTC | CASSQDERAAYNEQFF | TRBJ2-1 | - | - | TRBV4-1
TGTGCCAGCAGCTTATTTTTGACTAGCGGGGGCACAGATACGCAGTATTTT | CASSLFLTSGGTDTQYF | TRBJ2-3 | TRBD2 | - | TRBV7-2
TGTGCCAGCAGCCTCGGACTAGCGAAAGTATACAATGAGCAGTTCTTC | CASSLGLAKVYNEQFF | TRBJ2-1 | TRBD2 | - | TRBV7-9
TGCGCCAGCAGCCAAGTATCCTGGAACACTGAAGCTTTCTTT | CASSQVSWNTEAFF | TRBJ1-1 | - | - | TRBV4-1
TGTGCCAGCAAAAAGATCGCGAATAGCAATCAGCCCCAGCATTTT | CASKKIANSNQPQHF | TRBJ1-5 | - | - | TRBV2